This entry lists 18 T cell receptor beta chains sequenced from one sample in a study of blood T cell repertoires in COVID-19. TCRdb keeps only in-frame clones here, not all; method: immunoSEQ multiplex PCR. The data show fewer than 85,000 clones, 75% to 90% seen once. Sequenced material: peripheral blood. Receptors were obtained from a man between 45 and 60 years old with active COVID-19.

This clone was seen just once. This chain's CDR3 is CSVHLGTGRTGELFF. CDR3 in DNA: TGCAGCGTTCACCTCGGGACAGGGAGAACCGGGGAGCTGTTTTTT. The V gene is TRBV29-1, the J gene TRBJ2-2; 9 bases match TRBD1. CDR3 length: 15 residues. V was clipped by 5 bases and J by 5 bases; unmatched bases: 9. Germline V gene sequence: CDR1 SQVTM, CDR2 ANQGSEA.

This chain uses TRBV29-1 with TRBJ1-2; D is uncertain. This CDR3 has 13 residues. The germline V and J ends were trimmed by 7 bases and 5 bases, with 17 bases remaining between them. From germline, CDR1 is SQVTM and CDR2 ANQGSEA. DNA of the CDR3: TGCAGCGGCTCATCCGGGGAATTTTATGGCTACACCTTC. Protein: CSGSSGEFYGYTF. Supplemented by reference TRBV29-1 and TRBJ1-2, the full variable domain reads SAVISQKPSRDICQRGTSLTIQCQVDSQVTMMFWYRQQPGQSLTLIATANQGSEATYESGFVIDKFPISRPNLTFSTLTVSNMSPEDSSIYLCSGSSGEFYGYTFGSGTRLTVV.

This clone was observed once. V is TRBV4-3 and J is TRBJ1-5; D ambiguous. This CDR3 has 15 residues. Looked up from germline, CDR1 is LGHNA and CDR2 is YSLEER. Trimming removed 0 bases from V and 8 bases from J, with 14 bases in between. Here the CDR3 reads CASSQDMAVRKPQHF. In DNA form, the CDR3 reads TGCGCCAGCAGCCAAGATATGGCAGTAAGAAAGCCCCAGCATTTT.

The genes are TRBV7-2 and TRBJ1-2; 9 nucleotides match TRBD1. Looked up from germline, CDR1 is SGHTA and CDR2 is FQGNSA. This CDR3 contains 15 residues. Trimming cost V 5 bases and J 3 bases; bases outside gene matches: 7. The CDR3 DNA follows: TGTGCCAGCAGCCCAGGGACAGGGCAGTACTATGGCTACACCTTC. Translating gives CASSPGTGQYYGYTF.

Worth noting for this clone: At one of its ends the junction is not consistent with the germline gene, which may arise from a read error. V usage is TRBV5-6 and J usage is TRBJ1-6; D remains unclear. The CDR3 sequence is 13 residues long. Germline CDR1 SGHDT, CDR2 YYEEEE. CDR3 nucleotides: TGTGCCAGCAGCTTGGATATGAGTCCAAACCTATCCTTT. Translation gives CASSLDMSPNLSF.

The J gene is TRBJ1-1, the V gene TRBV24-1; D is perhaps TRBD1 (5 bases). V gave up 2 bases and J gave up 0 bases, with 9 bases separating them. This CDR3 is built from 15 residues. In germline, CDR1 is KGHDR, CDR2 SFDVKD. The CDR3 nucleotides are TGTGCCACCAGTGATTCAAGGACACTGAACACTGAAGCTTTCTTT. Encoded protein: CATSDSRTLNTEAFF.

This chain links TRBV19 with TRBJ2-3; 9 bases match TRBD2. This CDR3 has 14 amino acids. The V and J ends lost 7 bases and 8 bases, in that order; junction bases with no gene match: 10. Germline assignment: CDR1 LNHDA and CDR2 SQIVND (reference sequence). This CDR3 is CASKVSGGSGTQYF. The CDR3 nucleotides read TGTGCCAGTAAGGTTAGCGGGGGTTCAGGTACGCAGTATTTT.

Here the CDR3 reads CASRSTGTERSPLHF. For the CDR3, the DNA is TGTGCCAGCAGGTCAACCGGGACAGAAAGATCACCCCTCCACTTT. The chain links TRBV28 to TRBJ1-6; 7 nucleotides align to TRBD1. Trimming took 6 bases from V and 10 from J; bases not matched to a gene: 12. The CDR3 consists of 15 residues. The germline V gene encodes CDR1 MDHEN and CDR2 SYDVKM.

The chain combines TRBV5-1 with TRBJ1-2; D might be TRBD1 (6 bases). The CDR3 is 15 amino acids. Trimming pared 4 bases from V and 2 bases from J, leaving 15 bases between. Germline V gene sequence: CDR1 SGHRS, CDR2 YFSETQ. CDR3 residues: CASSTKLGQNYGYTF. In DNA, the CDR3 is TGCGCCAGCAGCACCAAACTAGGACAGAACTATGGCTACACCTTC.

The chain combines TRBV7-9 with TRBJ2-5; TRBD1 is a possible D gene (6 bases). V was shortened by 5 bases and J by 6 bases, with 22 bases between the two germline ends. This CDR3 comprises 16 residues. CDR1 and CDR2 from the germline V gene are SEHNR and FQNEAQ (reference sequence). The CDR3 bases are TGTGCCAGCAGCCCCCCGGAACAGGGAAGACAGAAGACCCAGTACTTC. Protein product: CASSPPEQGRQKTQYF.

For the CDR3, the DNA is TGTGCCAGCAGTCCCAGGGGCGCGACCGGGGAGCTGTTTTTT. It yields the protein CASSPRGATGELFF. The chain has TRBV6-5 and TRBJ2-2; maybe TRBD1 (6 bases). V lost 5 bases and J 5 bases, leaving 12 bases between the germline ends. The V gene's germline CDR1 is MNHEY and CDR2 SVGAGI. CDR3 length: 14 residues.

The rearrangement joins TRBV19 to TRBJ2-2; 7 bases match TRBD2. Losses at the gene ends were 7 bases for V and 6 bases for J; bases not matched to a gene: 11. This CDR3 contains 15 residues. Germline loops: CDR1 LNHDA, CDR2 SQIVND (reference sequence). CDR3 region: CASTPRGEFAGELFF. In DNA form, the CDR3 reads TGTGCCAGTACCCCCCGGGGGGAATTCGCCGGGGAGCTGTTTTTT.

The chain recombines TRBV3-1 (or the pseudogene TRBV3-2) with TRBJ1-6; weak D call: TRBD1 (6 bases). CDR3 size: 15 residues. Trimming cost V 4 bases and J 8 bases, with 15 bases left between them. Germline values: CDR1 LGHDT, CDR2 YNNKEL (reference sequence). The CDR3 sequence is CASSPTTGKDSPLHF. CDR3 nucleotides: TGTGCCAGCAGCCCCACCACAGGGAAGGATTCACCCCTCCACTTT.

V gene TRBV19 combines with J gene TRBJ1-1; 10 nucleotides line up with TRBD1. Germline lookup yields CDR1 LNHDA and CDR2 SQIVND (reference sequence). The V and J ends lost 6 bases and 3 bases, in that order; junction bases with no gene match: 4. This CDR3 is 14 amino acids long. The CDR3 nucleotides are TGTGCCAGTAGCTGGACAGGGGGGGACACTGAAGCTTTCTTT. Translated, it gives CASSWTGGDTEAFF.

As regards this clone: Compared with germline, one end of the junction differs, possibly owing to a read error. The rearrangement uses TRBV30 and TRBJ1-1; D is undetermined. Germline V gives CDR1 GTSNPN, CDR2 SVGIG (reference sequence). There are 15 residues in the CDR3. CDR3 in amino acids: CGWRPRTWANTEAFF. In DNA, the CDR3 is TGTGGCTGGAGACCCCGGACTTGGGCAAACACTGAAGCTTTCTTT.

The chain couples TRBV9 to TRBJ1-1, with TRBD1 identical over 8 bases. The V and J ends lost 3 bases and 3 bases, in that order; junction bases with no gene match: 16. Germline-derived CDR1 and CDR2 are SGDLS and YYNGEE. CDR3 length: 18 amino acids. This chain's CDR3 is CASSDSPGQGARDTEAFF. The CDR3 bases are TGTGCCAGCAGCGATTCCCCAGGCCAGGGGGCGCGGGACACTGAAGCTTTCTTT.

The V and J genes are TRBV5-3 and TRBJ1-1; no clear D gene. TRBV5-3 belongs to the ORF category, with a function that is uncertain. Trimming removed 7 bases from V and 4 bases from J, with 11 bases in between. This CDR3 is built from 12 residues. DNA of the CDR3: TGTGCCAGACGGCTGGGCGTCACTGAAGCTTTCTTT. This codes for CARRLGVTEAFF.

The chain combines TRBV6-2 or TRBV6-3 with TRBJ2-3, with 8 bases identical to TRBD1. The CDR3 is 15 amino acids. Germline V gene data show CDR1 as MNHEY and CDR2 as SVGEGT. Trimming removed 5 bases from V and 3 bases from J; junction bases left unmatched: 7. Written as DNA, the CDR3 is TGTGCCAGCAGTACTCGGACAGGGATGACAGATACGCAGTATTTT. Translation: CASSTRTGMTDTQYF.